What follows describes a single TCR beta chain. This CDR3 comprises 16 residues. The trim removed 1 base at V and 5 bases at J, leaving 9 bases unmatched. Germline V gene lookup returns CDR1 LGHNA and CDR2 YNFKEQ. Libraries were prepared by immunoSEQ multiplex PCR; TCRdb keeps only in-frame clonotypes and omits some of them. The table shows 2 million to 2.5 million clones, with roughly 94% occurring only once. These data are taken from a study of shared clonotypes between healthy human individuals. A CD45RA-negative memory subset and a CD45RA+ naive subset were separated from the CD4+ cells. Material for sequencing was naive CD4+ T cells sorted from blood. As to subset: CD45RA+ positively selected. The chain carries TRBV4-2 and TRBJ2-7; the match to TRBD1 covers 9 bases. The receptor's source is a man aged 18 to 30 in good health. The CDR3 coding sequence is TGTGCCAGCAGCCAAGTCGGCGGACAGGGGTACCACGAGCAGTACTTC. Its translation: CASSQVGGQGYHEQYF.